Shown below are 21 T cell receptor beta chains from a single sample sequenced in a study of regulatory T cells in long-lasting Graves disease. Time point: newly diagnosed GD, antithyroid drugs for less than 3 months. After RNA was extracted from PBMCs, the TCR library was made from it. Building of the TCR beta libraries involved iRepertoire HTBI primers and Arm-PCR of CDR3 regions. TCRdb fed the multiplex PCR reads into MiXCR, producing one record per CDR3 protein. This table holds 500,000 or so distinct CDR3 sequences, 15% to 20% found once. This sample was also put to use in a study of T cells in Graves' hyperthyroidism and ophthalmopathy.

This material consisted of peripheral blood mononuclear cells (PBMCs), taken at new diagnosis, from a patient treated with antithyroid drugs. The receptor set was obtained from a man aged 35-49 years with Graves disease.

This clonotype came up a few times. The chain combines TRBV5-1 with TRBJ1-1; 10 bases align to TRBD1. Germline V gene lookup returns CDR1 SGHRS and CDR2 YFSETQ. V trimming: 6 bases; J trimming: 5 bases; junction bases outside the gene matches: 7. This CDR3 comprises 14 residues. CDR3 coding DNA: TGCGCCAGCACTCCCGGGACAGGGGTTACTGAAGCTTTCTTT. The encoded protein is CASTPGTGVTEAFF.

This clonotype has a count of ten or more. The chain couples TRBV11-2 to TRBJ2-3; TRBD1 is a possible D gene (6 bases). CDR1 is SGHAT and CDR2 is FQNNGV in the germline V gene. The CDR3 runs to 14 residues. With 3 bases removed from V and 5 bases from J, the gap between germline ends came to 12 bases. In nucleotides, the CDR3 is TGTGCCAGCAGCTTTTTAGGGACAAAAGATACGCAGTATTTT. It translates to CASSFLGTKDTQYF.

Comments on this clonotype: This likely came from a read error, as a far larger clone is one base away. V is TRBV28 and J is TRBJ2-1; no definite D call. Between the trimmed V and J ends, which lost 6 bases and 10 bases, there was a span of 28 bases. This CDR3 has 17 amino acids. The germline V gene encodes CDR1 MDHEN and CDR2 SYDVKM. CDR3 in amino acids: CASSRPTSSRRNYEQFF. CDR3 nucleotide sequence: TGTGCCAGCAGCCGGCCGACCTCTAGTCGCCGAAACTACGAGCAGTTCTTC.

This clonotype was seen at least ten times. This chain uses TRBV11-2 with TRBJ2-1; D call uncertain. Deletions cut 5 bases from V and 0 bases from J, with 11 bases between. The CDR3 contains 15 residues. Germline V lookup: CDR1 SGHAT, CDR2 FQNNGV. The CDR3 sequence: CASSPRVSSYNEQFF. CDR3 in DNA: TGTGCCAGCAGCCCACGGGTGAGCTCCTACAATGAGCAGTTCTTC.

The J gene is TRBJ1-2, the V gene TRBV11-2, with 9 bases identical to TRBD1. V was pared by 4 bases and J by 8 bases, with 8 bases of the junction left unmatched. The CDR3 loop spans 14 amino acids. Germline CDR1 SGHAT, CDR2 FQNNGV. The CDR3 nucleotides read TGTGCCAGCAGCTCCTACAGGGGGCTGGGCGGCTACACCTTC. It translates to CASSSYRGLGGYTF.

The V and J genes are TRBV7-9 and TRBJ2-5, with D unresolved. The CDR3 loop spans 13 amino acids. Germline CDR1 is SEHNR and CDR2 is FQNEAQ (reference sequence). V shed 5 bases and J shed 2 bases, with 9 bases lying between them. The CDR3 here is CASSPSPQETQYF. CDR3 sequence (DNA): TGTGCCAGCAGCCCATCTCCACAAGAGACCCAGTACTTC. The whole variable domain, remainder taken from reference TRBV7-9 and TRBJ2-5, is DTGVSQNPRHKITKRGQNVTFRCDPISEHNRLYWYRQTLGQGPEFLTYFQNEAQLEKSRLLSDRFSAERPKGSFSTLEIQRTEQGDSAMYLCASSPSPQETQYFGPGTRLLVL.

The DNA for the CDR3 is TGTGCCAGCAGCCGCCCTTCGGAGACAGATACGCAGTATTTT. As protein: CASSRPSETDTQYF. V is TRBV7-9 and J is TRBJ2-3, with D hard to call. V shed 5 bases and J shed 3 bases, with 12 bases lying between them. Germline V gene lookup returns CDR1 SEHNR and CDR2 FQNEAQ (reference sequence). This CDR3 region has 14 residues.

The J gene is TRBJ2-3, the V gene TRBV6-2 or TRBV6-3; 9 bases map to TRBD1. Germline V gives CDR1 MNHEY, CDR2 SVGEGT. The CDR3 is 15 residues long. V lost 5 bases to trimming and J lost 4 bases; unmatched junction nucleotides: 7. CDR3 nucleotides: TGTGCCAGCAGTACCGGGACAGGGATACCAGATACGCAGTATTTT. This translates into CASSTGTGIPDTQYF.

This clonotype was observed a few times. This chain joins TRBV2 and TRBJ2-7, with TRBD1 matching 9 bases. CDR3 length equals 14 residues. The trim removed 6 bases at V and 0 bases at J, leaving 3 bases unmatched. Germline V CDR1 and CDR2: SNHLY, FYNNEI. CDR3 sequence: CASRHRGHSYEQYF. CDR3 bases: TGTGCCAGCAGACACAGGGGGCACTCCTACGAGCAGTACTTC.

Ten or more counts support this clonotype. The chain recombines TRBV7-3 with TRBJ2-7, with D possibly being TRBD1 (5 bases). CDR3 length equals 17 residues. Germline CDR1 is SGHTA and CDR2 is FQGTGA. V was pared by 0 bases and J by 3 bases, with 18 bases between. The CDR3 DNA is TGTGCCAGCAGCTTAACTGTACTCAGGGAACTCGACTACGAGCAGTACTTC. Protein product: CASSLTVLRELDYEQYF.

Details on this clonotype: Only one base separates this from a far larger clonotype, so it likely reflects a read error. This chain uses TRBV2 with TRBJ2-3; TRBD2 might be the D (6 bases). The J call may be in error: the DNA end matches TRBJ2-1 better. The CDR3 extends over 12 amino acids. Germline CDR1 and CDR2: SNHLY and FYNNEI. Here the CDR3 reads CASSTEGNEQFF. The CDR3 region has the DNA TGTGCCAGCAGCACGGAGGGTAACGAGCAGTTCTTC.

To note about this clonotype: This could be a read error, since a much larger clone is one nucleotide away. The rearrangement joins TRBV5-1 to TRBJ2-1, with TRBD1 matching 9 bases. Trimming cost V 0 bases and J 10 bases; bases outside gene matches: 14. CDR3 length equals 17 residues. CDR1 is SGHRS, CDR2 YFSETQ, per germline. The CDR3 sequence: CASSLEVGTGTSYEQFF. For the CDR3, the DNA is TGCGCCAGCAGCTTGGAAGTTGGGACAGGGACCTCCTACGAGCAGTTCTTC.

V usage is TRBV9 and J usage is TRBJ2-5, with D maybe TRBD1 (6 bases). This CDR3 spans 14 amino acids. Germline V gives CDR1 SGDLS, CDR2 YYNGEE. Trimming took off 4 bases at V and 1 base at J, with 11 bases between the two ends. The DNA for the CDR3 is TGTGCCAGCAGCCCCGGGGACATCCAAGAGACCCAGTACTTC. It specifies CASSPGDIQETQYF. Full variable domain (outside the CDR3, taken from reference TRBV9 and TRBJ2-5): DSGVTQTPKHLITATGQRVTLRCSPRSGDLSVYWYQQSLDQGLQFLIQYYNGEERAKGNILERFSAQQFPDLHSELNLSSLELGDSALYFCASSPGDIQETQYFGPGTRLLVL.

The chain combines TRBV5-1 with TRBJ1-1; the match to TRBD1 covers 12 bases. The CDR3 length is 16 residues. Germline V lookup: CDR1 SGHRS, CDR2 YFSETQ. J lost 5 bases, V lost 4 bases, and 9 bases had no gene match. The CDR3 DNA follows: TGCGCCAGCAGCCCGGGGACAGGGGGCGCGGGAACTGAAGCTTTCTTT. It specifies CASSPGTGGAGTEAFF.

This chain uses TRBV9 with TRBJ2-5; 7 bases align to TRBD1. The CDR3 runs 14 residues. The germline V gene encodes CDR1 SGDLS and CDR2 YYNGEE. V lost 4 bases to trimming and J lost 4 bases; unmatched junction nucleotides: 7. CDR3 protein: CASSKTGFGETQYF. The CDR3 DNA sequence: TGTGCCAGCAGCAAGACAGGGTTTGGAGAGACCCAGTACTTC.

The table lists this clonotype with many counts. The chain combines TRBV28 with TRBJ2-5; D possibly corresponds to TRBD2 (6 bases). The ends were cut back, 5 bases at V and 4 bases at J, with 17 bases in the middle. Germline CDR1 MDHEN, CDR2 SYDVKM. The CDR3 totals 15 residues. The CDR3 sequence: CASSHPGTAGETQYF. Written as DNA, the CDR3 is TGTGCCAGCAGTCATCCTGGCACAGCGGGAGAGACCCAGTACTTC.

This clonotype was picked up a small number of times. The DNA of the CDR3 is TGTGCCAGCAGCACCGGGAGCCTATCCTACGAGCAGTACTTC. Protein product: CASSTGSLSYEQYF. This chain links TRBV9 with TRBJ2-7, with a possible D match to TRBD2 (6 bases). The germline CDR1 and CDR2 sequences are SGDLS and YYNGEE. There are 14 residues in the CDR3. The germline V and J ends were trimmed by 4 bases and 1 base, with 12 bases remaining between them.

About this clonotype: Just one base apart from a much larger clone, this may be a read error. The chain combines TRBV27 with TRBJ2-1, with D uncertain. Germline loops: CDR1 MNHEY, CDR2 SMNVEV (reference sequence). The CDR3 has 13 residues. The CDR3 is CASSLSVGNEQLF. Here the CDR3 DNA reads TGTGCCAGCAGTTTAAGCGTGGGAAATGAGCAGCTCTTC.

This clonotype was seen only a few times. The chain employs TRBV10-3 and TRBJ1-5; unclear D gene. V was cut by 3 bases and J by 3 bases, with 3 bases left in between. This CDR3 is 12 amino acids long. Germline values: CDR1 ENHRY, CDR2 SYGVKD. The CDR3 is CAISETNQPQHF. The CDR3 DNA follows: TGTGCCATCAGTGAAACCAATCAGCCCCAGCATTTT.

The chain uses TRBV6-1 and TRBJ2-1, with TRBD2 matching over 7 bases. The CDR3 loop spans 14 amino acids. Germline V gene lookup returns CDR1 MNHNS and CDR2 SASEGT. J lost 4 bases, V lost 8 bases, and 8 bases had no gene match. For the CDR3, the DNA is TGTGCCAGCCGCGCTAGCGGATTGTACAATGAGCAGTTCTTC. This gives the protein CASRASGLYNEQFF.

This clonotype was seen only a few times. This sequence joins TRBV7-2 and TRBJ1-1; D unclear. This CDR3 is 15 amino acids long. The V end was cut by 5 bases, the J end by 3 bases, with 16 bases between. Per the germline V gene, CDR1 is SGHTA and CDR2 is FQGNSA. In DNA form, the CDR3 reads TGTGCCAGCAGCCCCCTTGTCGCCCTATACACTGAAGCTTTCTTT. This translates into CASSPLVALYTEAFF.